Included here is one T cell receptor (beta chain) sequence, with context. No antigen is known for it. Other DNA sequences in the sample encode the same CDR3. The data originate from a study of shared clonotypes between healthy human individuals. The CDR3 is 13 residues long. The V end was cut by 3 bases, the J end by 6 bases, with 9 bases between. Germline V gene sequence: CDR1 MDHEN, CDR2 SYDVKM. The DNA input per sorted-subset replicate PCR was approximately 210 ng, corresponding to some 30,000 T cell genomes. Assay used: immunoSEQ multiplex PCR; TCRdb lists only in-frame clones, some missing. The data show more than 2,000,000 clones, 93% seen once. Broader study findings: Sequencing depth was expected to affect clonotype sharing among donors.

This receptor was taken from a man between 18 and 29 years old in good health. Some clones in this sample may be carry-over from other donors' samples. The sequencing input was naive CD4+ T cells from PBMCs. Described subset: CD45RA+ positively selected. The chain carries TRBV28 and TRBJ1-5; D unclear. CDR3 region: CASSFPGGQPQHF. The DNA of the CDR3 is TGTGCCAGCAGTTTCCCCGGCGGTCAGCCCCAGCATTTT.